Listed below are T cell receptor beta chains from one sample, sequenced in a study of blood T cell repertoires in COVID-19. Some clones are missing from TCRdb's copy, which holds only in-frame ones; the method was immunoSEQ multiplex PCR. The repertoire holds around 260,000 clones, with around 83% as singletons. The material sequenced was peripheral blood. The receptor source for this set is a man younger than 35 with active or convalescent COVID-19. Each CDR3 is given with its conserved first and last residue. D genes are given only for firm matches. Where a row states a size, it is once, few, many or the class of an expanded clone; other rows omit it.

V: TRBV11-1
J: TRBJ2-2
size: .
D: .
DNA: TGTGCCAGCAGCTTGCGGACGAACACCGGGGAGCTGTTTTTT
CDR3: CASSLRTNTGELFF

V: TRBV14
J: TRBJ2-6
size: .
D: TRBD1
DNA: TGTGCCAGCAGCCAGGGGACAGGGGTATTGAGAGGGGCCAACGTCCTGACTTTC
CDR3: CASSQGTGVLRGANVLTF

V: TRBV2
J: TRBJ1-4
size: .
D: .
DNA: TGTGCCAGCAGTCCAAGGGCCGGGGGTAATGAAAAACTGTTTTTT
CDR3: CASSPRAGGNEKLFF

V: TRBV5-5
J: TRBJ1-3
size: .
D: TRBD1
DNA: TGTGCCAGCAGCTTGCCGGGACAGAGCTCTGGAAACACCATATATTTT
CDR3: CASSLPGQSSGNTIYF

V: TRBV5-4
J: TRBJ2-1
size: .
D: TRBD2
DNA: TGTGCCTGCGGGAGGCGAGACAATGAGCAGTTCTTC
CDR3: CACGRRDNEQFF

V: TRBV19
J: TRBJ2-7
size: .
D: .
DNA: TGTGCCAGTAGTATTATAGACTCCTACGAGCAGTACTTC
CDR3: CASSIIDSYEQYF

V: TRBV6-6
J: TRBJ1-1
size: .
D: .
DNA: TGTGCCAGCACCCAAACGGCCAGGGGCCAGCCTGAAGCTTTCTTT
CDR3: CASTQTARGQPEAFF

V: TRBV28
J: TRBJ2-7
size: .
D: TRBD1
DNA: TGTGCCAGCAGGACCGCCGGGACAGGGTTCCACGAGCAGTACTTC
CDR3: CASRTAGTGFHEQYF

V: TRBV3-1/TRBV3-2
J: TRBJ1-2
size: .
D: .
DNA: TGTGCCAGCAGCCAAGAATCGGGGGGCCGATATGGCTACACCTTC
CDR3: CASSQESGGRYGYTF

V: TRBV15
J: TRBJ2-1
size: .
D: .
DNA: TGTGCCACCAGCGGCCTCCTACAGGGACCCTCCTACAATGAGCAGTTCTTC
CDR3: CATSGLLQGPSYNEQFF

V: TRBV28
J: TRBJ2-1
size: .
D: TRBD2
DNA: TGTGCCAGTCAACTAGCGGGGGGTTTTTACAATGAGCAGTTCTTC
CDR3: CASQLAGGFYNEQFF

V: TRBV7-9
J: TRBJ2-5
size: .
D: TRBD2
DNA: TGTGCCAGCAGCTTCCACGGACTAGCGGAAGAGACCCAGTACTTC
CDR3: CASSFHGLAEETQYF

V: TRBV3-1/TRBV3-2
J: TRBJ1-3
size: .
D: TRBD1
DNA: TGTGCCAGCAGCCAAGGACAGGGGGCTCCTGGAAACACCATATATTTT
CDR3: CASSQGQGAPGNTIYF

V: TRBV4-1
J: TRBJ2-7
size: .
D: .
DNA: TGCGCCAGCAGCCAAGACATAGGACTCCGGAAGGGTTACGAGCAGTACTTC
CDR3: CASSQDIGLRKGYEQYF

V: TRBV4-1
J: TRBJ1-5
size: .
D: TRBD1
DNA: TGCGCCAGCAGCCAAGAGACAGGGAATCAGCCCCAGCATTTT
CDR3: CASSQETGNQPQHF

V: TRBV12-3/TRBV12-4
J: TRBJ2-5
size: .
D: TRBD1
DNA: TGTGCCAGCAATTTTAACAGGGGGCCGGAGTACTTC
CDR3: CASNFNRGPEYF

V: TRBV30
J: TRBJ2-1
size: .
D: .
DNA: TGTGCCTGGACAGGGAACTCATACAATGAGCAGTTCTTC
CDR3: CAWTGNSYNEQFF

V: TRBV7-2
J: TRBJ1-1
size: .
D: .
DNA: TGTGCCAGCAGCTCACCAGGACAGACGCCGGGCACTGAAGCTTTCTTT
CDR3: CASSSPGQTPGTEAFF

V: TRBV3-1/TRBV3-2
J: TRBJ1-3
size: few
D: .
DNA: TGTGCCAGCAGCGCGACAGGTGCTGGAAACACCATATATTTT
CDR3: CASSATGAGNTIYF

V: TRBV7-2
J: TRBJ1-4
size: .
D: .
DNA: TGTGCCAGCAGCTTAAGGCGGTCAGGGCTTAATGAAAAACTGTTTTTT
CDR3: CASSLRRSGLNEKLFF

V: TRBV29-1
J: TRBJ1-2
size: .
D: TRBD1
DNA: TGCAGCGTAAAGGACAGGGACGTCGGAGGCTACACCTTC
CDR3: CSVKDRDVGGYTF

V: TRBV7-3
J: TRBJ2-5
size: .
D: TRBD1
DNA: TGTGCCAGCAGCTCCGGTAGGGACAGGGGTGAGACCCAGTACTTC
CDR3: CASSSGRDRGETQYF

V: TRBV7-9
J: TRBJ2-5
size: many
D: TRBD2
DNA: TGTGCCAGCAGCTCACCACGGACTAGCGCAGAAGAGACCCAGTACTTC
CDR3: CASSSPRTSAEETQYF

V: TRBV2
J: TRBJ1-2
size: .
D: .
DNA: TGTGCCAGCAGTAATCGGTACTATGGCTACACCTTC
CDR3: CASSNRYYGYTF

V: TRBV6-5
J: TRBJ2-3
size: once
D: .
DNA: TGTGCCAGCAGGCTAGCAGTGGGCACAGATACGCAGTATTTT
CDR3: CASRLAVGTDTQYF

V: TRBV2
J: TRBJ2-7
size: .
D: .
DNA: TGTGCCAGCAGTGCAGGGGACACATCCTACGAGCAGTACTTC
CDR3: CASSAGDTSYEQYF

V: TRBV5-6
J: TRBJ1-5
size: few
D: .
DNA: TGTGCCAGCAGCTTGGGGTCAGGAAGCAATCAGCCCCAGCATTTT
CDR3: CASSLGSGSNQPQHF

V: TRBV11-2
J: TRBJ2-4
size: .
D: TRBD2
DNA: TGTGCCAGCAGCTCGCCGACTAGCGGCAACATTCAGTACTTC
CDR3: CASSSPTSGNIQYF

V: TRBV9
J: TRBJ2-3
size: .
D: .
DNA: TGTGCCAGCAGCGTAGCAGGGGCCCCCACAGATACGCAGTATTTT
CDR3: CASSVAGAPTDTQYF

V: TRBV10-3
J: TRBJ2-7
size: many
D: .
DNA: TGTGCCATCAGCCTTATTTTCTCCTACGAGCAGTACTTC
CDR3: CAISLIFSYEQYF

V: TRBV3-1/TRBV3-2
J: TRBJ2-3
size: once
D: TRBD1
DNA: TGTGCCAGCAGCCTACGGGACAGGGGAGGGGATACGCAGTATTTT
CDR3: CASSLRDRGGDTQYF

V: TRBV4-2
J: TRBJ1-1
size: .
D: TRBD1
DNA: TGTGCCAGCAGCCGGAGCGGGACAGGGTTTGGTACTGAAGCTTTCTTT
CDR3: CASSRSGTGFGTEAFF

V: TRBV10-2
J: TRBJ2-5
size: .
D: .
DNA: TGCGCCAGCTCAGGGACCCAGTACTTC
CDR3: CASSGTQYF